Included here is one T cell receptor (beta chain) sequence, with context. The antigen is undetermined. One end of the junction varies from germline; a read error may be responsible. For CDR3 and TCR beta VDJ profiling, genomic DNA was the template used. TCRdb ran MiXCR on the reads and lists one entry per CDR3 protein. The data contain roughly 120,000 distinct CDR3 sequences, roughly 55% of them singletons. This CDR3 is built from 16 residues. Looked up from germline, CDR1 is KGHDR and CDR2 is SFDVKD. The data stem from a study of CD8+CD57+ T cells in acquired aplastic anemia. The overall study: Sorted CD4+ plus CD8+ cells gave DNA averaging around 3 ug. Notes on the study in general: Approximately 28 CD8+ CDR3 sequences were shared between patients and controls.

Selection for sequencing was limited to patients who had shown CD8+CD57+ cell expansion by flow cytometry. Sequenced material: sorted CD4+, CD8+, or CD8+CD57+ T cells (not recorded which) from PBMCs. The TCR originated in a human donor with aplastic anemia. This sequence joins TRBV24-1 and TRBJ2-7, with 7 bases matching TRBD1. CDR3 DNA sequence: TGTGTCACCAGTGATGGGGACAGCCGCCACTCCTACGAGCAGTACTTC. It is translated as CVTSDGDSRHSYEQYF.